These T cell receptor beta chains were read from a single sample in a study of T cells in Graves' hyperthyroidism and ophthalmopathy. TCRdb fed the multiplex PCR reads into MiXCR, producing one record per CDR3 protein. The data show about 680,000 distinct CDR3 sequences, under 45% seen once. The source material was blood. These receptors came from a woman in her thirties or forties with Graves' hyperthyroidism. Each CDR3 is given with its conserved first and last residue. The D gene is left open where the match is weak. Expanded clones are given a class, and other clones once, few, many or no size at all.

CASSQTGNTF,TGTGCCAGCAGTCAGACCGGCAACACCTTC,-,many,TRBJ1-2,TRBV25-1
CASSFKGSGSYSNQPQHF,TGTGCCAGCAGTTTTAAGGGCTCCGGGAGTTATAGCAATCAGCCCCAGCATTTT,-,few,TRBJ1-5,TRBV6-1
CASSSPGVNQPQHF,TGTGCCAGCAGTTCGCCGGGTGTCAATCAGCCCCAGCATTTT,-,-,TRBJ1-5,TRBV28
CASSSAADEQYF,TGTGCCAGCAGCTCGGCGGCGGACGAGCAGTACTTC,-,many,TRBJ2-7,TRBV7-9
CSSREGTEAFF,TGCAGTTCCCGGGAGGGCACTGAAGCTTTCTTT,-,-,TRBJ1-1,TRBV29-1
CSGGGSGGYGFEQFF,TGCAGCGGGGGAGGTAGCGGGGGATATGGATTTGAGCAGTTCTTC,TRBD2,-,TRBJ2-1,TRBV29-1
CASRSHTEAFF,TGTGCCAGCCGGAGCCACACTGAAGCTTTCTTT,-,once,TRBJ1-1,TRBV2
CASSQQGSGNTIYF,TGTGCCAGCAGTCAACAGGGCTCTGGAAACACCATATATTTT,-,many,TRBJ1-3,TRBV12-3/TRBV12-4
CASSRGGSQETQYF,TGTGCCAGCTCACGGGGGGGGTCCCAAGAGACCCAGTACTTC,TRBD2,-,TRBJ2-5,TRBV7-3
CASSAPLHF,TGTGCCAGCAGTGCACCCCTCCACTTT,-,many,TRBJ1-6,TRBV6-6
CSVVVASGANVLTF,TGCAGCGTTGTGGTCGCCTCTGGGGCCAACGTCCTGACTTTC,-,many,TRBJ2-6,TRBV29-1
CASSPKLQGSKLFF,TGTGCCAGCAGCCCAAAGTTACAGGGCTCCAAACTGTTTTTT,-,many,TRBJ1-4,TRBV7-2
CSAPTSGRALKTQYF,TGCAGTGCTCCGACTAGCGGGAGGGCCTTGAAGACCCAGTACTTC,TRBD2,few,TRBJ2-5,TRBV20-1
CASSYLQGANQPQHF,TGTGCCAGCAGTTACTTACAGGGGGCGAATCAGCCCCAGCATTTT,TRBD1,-,TRBJ1-5,TRBV6-5
CASGPALGTEAFF,TGTGCTAGTGGTCCTGCCCTAGGTACTGAAGCTTTCTTT,-,few,TRBJ1-1,TRBV12-5
CASLRTGGIGELFF,TGTGCCAGCTTAAGGACAGGGGGGATCGGGGAGCTGTTTTTT,TRBD1,-,TRBJ2-2,TRBV27
CASSLLFSSQGLETQYF,TGCGCCAGCAGCCTCCTGTTTTCAAGCCAGGGGTTGGAGACCCAGTACTTC,-,once,TRBJ2-5,TRBV5-1
CATSRVGGRFYEQYF,TGTGCCACCAGCAGAGTCGGCGGGAGGTTCTACGAGCAGTACTTC,TRBD2,many,TRBJ2-7,TRBV15
CAWSAGGAWSYEQYF,TGTGCCTGGAGCGCAGGGGGCGCTTGGTCCTACGAGCAGTACTTC,TRBD1,-,TRBJ2-7,TRBV30
CASTSPGTGENQPQHF,TGTGCCAGTACTAGTCCCGGGACAGGAGAGAATCAGCCCCAGCATTTT,TRBD1,-,TRBJ1-5,TRBV19
CAISISGSLNEQYF,TGTGCCATCAGTATAAGCGGGAGCTTAAATGAGCAGTACTTC,TRBD2,-,TRBJ2-7,TRBV10-3
CASRIMDASGANVLTF,TGTGCCAGCAGGATTATGGATGCGAGCGGGGCCAACGTCCTGACTTTC,-,many,TRBJ2-6,TRBV5-6
CASSFSSKWGNEQYF,TGTGCCAGCAGTTTCTCGTCCAAATGGGGGAACGAGCAGTACTTC,-,-,TRBJ2-7,TRBV28
CSARPTSSISYEQYF,TGCAGTGCTAGGCCAACTAGTTCTATCTCCTACGAGCAGTACTTC,-,many,TRBJ2-7,TRBV20-1
CASSGGPGLPQYF,TGTGCCAGCAGTGGGGGGCCGGGGTTGCCCCAGTACTTC,-,-,TRBJ2-5,TRBV7-2
CSAIGTADLEPQHF,TGCAGTGCTATTGGGACAGCAGACTTAGAGCCCCAGCATTTT,TRBD1,-,TRBJ1-5,TRBV20-1
CASSPPGGSRGYTF,TGTGCCAGCAGCCCCCCGGGGGGCTCACGAGGCTACACCTTC,-,-,TRBJ1-2,TRBV14
CAWRRQGATNYGYTF,TGTGCCTGGAGAAGACAGGGGGCTACCAACTATGGCTACACCTTC,TRBD1,many,TRBJ1-2,TRBV30
CASSFGWSYEQYF,TGTGCCAGCAGCTTTGGGTGGTCCTACGAGCAGTACTTC,-,many,TRBJ2-7,TRBV7-2
CASSLGQGMGTQYF,TGTGCCAGCAGCTTAGGACAGGGGATGGGGACCCAGTACTTC,TRBD1,many,TRBJ2-5,TRBV7-2
CASSLNSGSGNTIYF,TGTGCCAGCAGCCTAAATAGTGGGTCTGGAAACACCATATATTTT,-,many,TRBJ1-3,TRBV7-9
CASSRGAGWNTGELFF,TGTGCCAGCAGTCGGGGGGCGGGCTGGAACACCGGGGAGCTGTTTTTT,-,-,TRBJ2-2,TRBV9
CASSDLAGQAWFREQFF,TGCGCCAGCAGTGATTTGGCGGGACAAGCTTGGTTCCGTGAGCAGTTCTTC,-,-,TRBJ2-1,TRBV10-2
CASSPTGLLFEAFF,TGTGCCAGCAGTCCGACAGGCCTACTCTTTGAAGCTTTCTTT,-,few,TRBJ1-1,TRBV28
CSAYRNTEAFF,TGCAGTGCGTACAGGAACACTGAAGCTTTCTTT,-,many,TRBJ1-1,TRBV20-1
CASSLARGLYEQYF,TGTGCCAGCAGCTTAGCGCGCGGACTGTACGAGCAGTACTTC,-,many,TRBJ2-7,TRBV7-9
CASSPYSSGGSYEQYF,TGTGCCAGCAGCCCCTACTCTAGCGGGGGGTCCTACGAGCAGTACTTC,TRBD2,-,TRBJ2-7,TRBV24-1
CSAPDGGTQPQHF,TGCAGTGCCCCGGACGGGGGGACTCAGCCCCAGCATTTT,-,-,TRBJ1-5,TRBV20-1
CASRSRGNTEAFF,TGTGCCAGTAGGTCCCGGGGGAACACTGAAGCTTTCTTT,-,-,TRBJ1-1,TRBV19
CSSTGSGNTEAFF,TGCAGCTCGACAGGGTCTGGGAACACTGAAGCTTTCTTT,TRBD1,-,TRBJ1-1,TRBV29-1
CASSPQTGGTGELFF,TGTGCCAGCAGCCCCCAAACAGGGGGCACCGGGGAGCTGTTTTTT,TRBD1,few,TRBJ2-2,TRBV7-2
CASSLTPDRKLYGYTF,TGCGCCAGCAGCCTCACGCCGGACAGGAAACTCTATGGCTACACCTTC,TRBD1,few,TRBJ1-2,TRBV4-3